The T cell receptor beta chain described here comes from a study of blood T cells in healthy people across ages. Then a second PCR, running roughly 7 to 11 cycles, was carried out with a sample-barcoded 5' primer and a J-beta primer mix. TCRdb ran MiXCR on the 5' RACE reads and lists one entry per CDR3 protein. Of around 800,000 distinct CDR3 sequences listed, approximately 53% are singletons. Germline V gives CDR1 LGHDT, CDR2 YNNKEL (reference sequence). CDR3 length equals 16 residues. Trimming took off 0 bases at V and 8 bases at J, with 14 bases between the two ends. A few counts support this clonotype.

V and J are TRBV3-1 and TRBJ1-6, with D possibly being TRBD1 (6 bases). The TCR comes from a man of 80 years or more in good health. The sample consisted of blood. The CDR3, as DNA: TGTGCCAGCAGCCAAGAGTACAGGGTGGTGGATTCACCCCTCCACTTT. Protein sequence: CASSQEYRVVDSPLHF.